This record concerns one TCR beta chain sequence. What it recognizes is unknown. This record comes from a study of regulatory T cells in long-lasting Graves disease. Study conclusions and caveats: Persistent cases favored TRBV28, TRBJ1-2 and TRBJ2-5.

Time point of the sample: persistent/refractory GD, antithyroid drugs over 5 years with positive TRAb. Making the TCR library involved RNA that had been extracted from PBMCs. Patients were enrolled at an endocrinology department in Xi'an, China. Trimming pared 7 bases from V and 3 bases from J, leaving 16 bases between. The CDR3 contains 15 residues. Germline V lookup: CDR1 MNHNS, CDR2 SASEGT. Building the TCR beta libraries relied on iRepertoire HTBI primers, and CDR3 regions underwent Arm-PCR. TCRdb recomputed calls from the multiplex PCR reads with MiXCR, one row per CDR3 protein. The sample lists about 470,000 distinct CDR3 sequences; around 20% were seen once.

V and J are TRBV6-1 and TRBJ1-5; D is possibly TRBD1 (5 bases). The sequencing here drew on peripheral blood mononuclear cells (PBMCs), taken when the disease was refractory, from a patient treated with antithyroid drugs. The TCR was taken from a female donor with Graves disease. This chain's CDR3 is CASKVRGGINQPQHF. The CDR3 coding sequence is TGTGCCAGCAAAGTACGTGGGGGGATCAATCAGCCCCAGCATTTT.